These T cell receptor beta chains were read from a single sample in a study of T-cell reconstitution after alpha-beta-depleted transplantation in children. One entry per CDR3 protein results from TCRdb running MiXCR on the PCR reads. The table includes 600,000 to 700,000 distinct CDR3 sequences, about 15% detected once. The input for sequencing was PBMCs from the stem cell graft donor, taken from the stem cell graft. All receptors derive from a human donor who donated a stem cell graft to a child with acute myeloid leukemia. CDR3s include the opening cysteine and the closing phenylalanine or tryptophan. Fields, in order: clone size, D gene, J gene, V gene, CDR3 DNA, CDR3 protein. D genes are given only for firm matches. Only part of the rows carry a size: once, few, many, or a class if the clone is expanded.

abundance: few
d_gene: TRBD1
j_gene: TRBJ2-5
v_gene: TRBV12-3/TRBV12-4
CDR3nt: TGTGCCAGCAGTTACGGGACAGGGATGCCATCCCAAGAGACCCAGTACTTC
CDR3aa: CASSYGTGMPSQETQYF

abundance: few
d_gene: .
j_gene: TRBJ1-5
v_gene: TRBV6-2/TRBV6-3
CDR3nt: TGTGCCAGCAGTTACCCGGGAAACGGCAATCAGCCCCAGCATTTT
CDR3aa: CASSYPGNGNQPQHF

abundance: few
d_gene: TRBD1
j_gene: TRBJ1-4
v_gene: TRBV29-1
CDR3nt: TGCAGCGTTGCTGAGGGGGCCTGGGAAAAACTGTTTTTT
CDR3aa: CSVAEGAWEKLFF

abundance: few
d_gene: .
j_gene: TRBJ1-1
v_gene: TRBV4-2
CDR3nt: TGTGCCAGCAGCCTTGCTTCCCCCGGCGGCGTAGCTTTCTTT
CDR3aa: CASSLASPGGVAFF

abundance: many
d_gene: .
j_gene: TRBJ2-1
v_gene: TRBV20-1
CDR3nt: TGCAGTGTCATGGTCGGGGGCGGCTCCTACAATGAGCAGTTCTTC
CDR3aa: CSVMVGGGSYNEQFF

abundance: .
d_gene: .
j_gene: TRBJ1-2
v_gene: TRBV4-2
CDR3nt: TGTGCCAGCAGCCAAGGGGCGGGTACTGATTCCTACACCTTC
CDR3aa: CASSQGAGTDSYTF

abundance: .
d_gene: .
j_gene: TRBJ2-7
v_gene: TRBV7-9
CDR3nt: TGTGCCAGCAGCTTAGTAGGGATCACCTCCTACGAGCAGTACTTC
CDR3aa: CASSLVGITSYEQYF

abundance: .
d_gene: TRBD1
j_gene: TRBJ2-7
v_gene: TRBV6-5
CDR3nt: TGTGCCAGCAGTTATCTCGGGACAGCCTACTTC
CDR3aa: CASSYLGTAYF

abundance: .
d_gene: .
j_gene: TRBJ2-3
v_gene: TRBV7-2
CDR3nt: TGTGCCAGCAGCTTAGCACCTACCGTCTATACGCAGTATTTT
CDR3aa: CASSLAPTVYTQYF

abundance: many
d_gene: .
j_gene: TRBJ1-6
v_gene: TRBV20-1
CDR3nt: TGCAGTGCTAGAGTTAGAGGAAATTCACCCCTCCACTTT
CDR3aa: CSARVRGNSPLHF

abundance: .
d_gene: .
j_gene: TRBJ2-7
v_gene: TRBV11-1
CDR3nt: TGTGCCAGCAGTCGTACCCAGGGCGCCTACGAGCAGTACTTC
CDR3aa: CASSRTQGAYEQYF

abundance: .
d_gene: .
j_gene: TRBJ1-5
v_gene: TRBV12-3/TRBV12-4
CDR3nt: TGTGCCAGCAGTTCTCACGGGGACGGGTTCAATCAGCCCCAGCATTTT
CDR3aa: CASSSHGDGFNQPQHF

abundance: many
d_gene: .
j_gene: TRBJ2-3
v_gene: TRBV12-3/TRBV12-4
CDR3nt: TGTGCCAGCAGTTCAGGGGTTATCCCACTCGAGTATTTT
CDR3aa: CASSSGVIPLEYF

abundance: many
d_gene: TRBD2
j_gene: TRBJ2-7
v_gene: TRBV29-1
CDR3nt: TGCAGCGCTATGGGACTAGCGGGCCGGGTTCAGGAGTACTTC
CDR3aa: CSAMGLAGRVQEYF

abundance: .
d_gene: .
j_gene: TRBJ2-1
v_gene: TRBV12-3/TRBV12-4
CDR3nt: TGTGCCAGCACCTTACTCGGCTACAATGAGCAGTTCTTC
CDR3aa: CASTLLGYNEQFF

abundance: few
d_gene: TRBD2
j_gene: TRBJ2-5
v_gene: TRBV25-1
CDR3nt: TGTGCCAGCAGTGAGGGACTTGGGAGGGAAGAGACCCAGTACTTC
CDR3aa: CASSEGLGREETQYF

abundance: .
d_gene: .
j_gene: TRBJ2-1
v_gene: TRBV6-1
CDR3nt: TGTGCCAGCAGTAGACTAGGTCTCAATGAGCAGTTCTTC
CDR3aa: CASSRLGLNEQFF

abundance: .
d_gene: .
j_gene: TRBJ1-1
v_gene: TRBV29-1
CDR3nt: TGCAGCGTTGAGACGGCCGGGAAGAACACTGAAGCTTTCTTT
CDR3aa: CSVETAGKNTEAFF

abundance: few
d_gene: TRBD1
j_gene: TRBJ1-2
v_gene: TRBV15
CDR3nt: TGTGCCACCAGCAGAGATCGGCAGGGGGCGATTGGGGGCTACACCTTC
CDR3aa: CATSRDRQGAIGGYTF

abundance: .
d_gene: .
j_gene: TRBJ2-7
v_gene: TRBV5-8
CDR3nt: TGTGCCAGCAGCTTGGGGCAGGTTGGATCGGTCTACGAGCAGTACTTC
CDR3aa: CASSLGQVGSVYEQYF

abundance: few
d_gene: TRBD1
j_gene: TRBJ2-1
v_gene: TRBV6-2/TRBV6-3
CDR3nt: TGTGCCAGCAGTTACTTCGGGACAGGGGGTAATGAGCAGTTCTTC
CDR3aa: CASSYFGTGGNEQFF

abundance: .
d_gene: .
j_gene: TRBJ1-1
v_gene: TRBV4-1
CDR3nt: TGCGCCAGCAGCCAAGTAGTCTTGAACACTGAAGCTTTCTTT
CDR3aa: CASSQVVLNTEAFF

abundance: many
d_gene: .
j_gene: TRBJ2-7
v_gene: TRBV20-1
CDR3nt: TGCAGTGCCAGGAGGTCGGCCCTTTACGAGCAGTACTTC
CDR3aa: CSARRSALYEQYF

abundance: few
d_gene: TRBD1
j_gene: TRBJ2-3
v_gene: TRBV5-1
CDR3nt: TGCGCCAGCAGCTTACGGACAGGGGAGAGCACAGATACGCAGTATTTT
CDR3aa: CASSLRTGESTDTQYF

abundance: .
d_gene: .
j_gene: TRBJ2-1
v_gene: TRBV11-3
CDR3nt: TGTGCCAGCGGTTTAGCGAGGTACAATGAGCAGTTCTTC
CDR3aa: CASGLARYNEQFF

abundance: many
d_gene: .
j_gene: TRBJ1-1
v_gene: TRBV29-1
CDR3nt: TGCAGCGTTGTGAGGAGTTCGGGGGCAACCACTGAAGCTTTCTTT
CDR3aa: CSVVRSSGATTEAFF

abundance: .
d_gene: .
j_gene: TRBJ1-5
v_gene: TRBV5-1
CDR3nt: TGCGCCAGCAGCTTGGAAGCGGGGAATCAGCCCCAGCATTTT
CDR3aa: CASSLEAGNQPQHF

abundance: many
d_gene: TRBD1
j_gene: TRBJ1-2
v_gene: TRBV12-3/TRBV12-4
CDR3nt: TGTGCCAGCAGGTCGACAGGGGATGGCTACACCTTC
CDR3aa: CASRSTGDGYTF

abundance: few
d_gene: .
j_gene: TRBJ1-1
v_gene: TRBV7-9
CDR3nt: TGTGCCAGCAGCCTCCCAACAGGGCTTGAAGCTTTCTTT
CDR3aa: CASSLPTGLEAFF

abundance: few
d_gene: .
j_gene: TRBJ2-1
v_gene: TRBV4-3
CDR3nt: TGCGCCAGCAGCCAAGAGGCCGGAAACGAGATTAATGAGCAGTTCTTC
CDR3aa: CASSQEAGNEINEQFF

abundance: few
d_gene: TRBD2
j_gene: TRBJ2-1
v_gene: TRBV13
CDR3nt: TGTGCCAGCAGCTCATTTCAGGGACTAGCGGGGGGTGAGTCCTACAATGAGCAGTTCTTC
CDR3aa: CASSSFQGLAGGESYNEQFF

abundance: few
d_gene: .
j_gene: TRBJ1-3
v_gene: TRBV20-1
CDR3nt: TGCAGTGCTAGAGAACCGAGAGACTCTGGAAACACCATATATTTT
CDR3aa: CSAREPRDSGNTIYF

abundance: few
d_gene: .
j_gene: TRBJ2-3
v_gene: TRBV12-3/TRBV12-4
CDR3nt: TGTGCCACCGATGTGCAGGGGCTCTCCACAGATACGCAGTATTTT
CDR3aa: CATDVQGLSTDTQYF

abundance: many
d_gene: .
j_gene: TRBJ1-1
v_gene: TRBV29-1
CDR3nt: TGCAGCGTTGAAGAGGGGATGAACACTGAAGCTTTCTTT
CDR3aa: CSVEEGMNTEAFF

abundance: .
d_gene: .
j_gene: TRBJ2-2
v_gene: TRBV13
CDR3nt: TGTGCCAGCAGCTTAAGCACTACGAACACCGGGGAGCTGTTTTTT
CDR3aa: CASSLSTTNTGELFF

abundance: many
d_gene: .
j_gene: TRBJ1-6
v_gene: TRBV20-1
CDR3nt: TGCAGTGCTAGAGACAGGTCTAATTCACCCCTCCACTTT
CDR3aa: CSARDRSNSPLHF

abundance: many
d_gene: .
j_gene: TRBJ1-5
v_gene: TRBV20-1
CDR3nt: TGCAGTGCTAGAGATTCCCGAGTTGAACGACCGTATCAGCCCCAGCATTTT
CDR3aa: CSARDSRVERPYQPQHF

abundance: .
d_gene: .
j_gene: TRBJ1-2
v_gene: TRBV6-1
CDR3nt: TGTGCCAGCAGGGGGGGTTCCTATGGCTACACCTTC
CDR3aa: CASRGGSYGYTF

abundance: .
d_gene: .
j_gene: TRBJ2-4
v_gene: TRBV12-3/TRBV12-4
CDR3nt: TGTGCCAGCATGGGGACGGTTACAAACATTCAGTACTTC
CDR3aa: CASMGTVTNIQYF

abundance: many
d_gene: .
j_gene: TRBJ1-5
v_gene: TRBV10-2
CDR3nt: TGCGCCAGCAGTGTTACGAGCAATCAGCCCCAGCATTTT
CDR3aa: CASSVTSNQPQHF

abundance: .
d_gene: .
j_gene: TRBJ1-1
v_gene: TRBV7-2
CDR3nt: TGTGCCAGCAGCCCCGGACAGTGGAACACTGAAGCTTTCTTT
CDR3aa: CASSPGQWNTEAFF

abundance: many
d_gene: .
j_gene: TRBJ2-1
v_gene: TRBV29-1
CDR3nt: TGCAGCGTTGAATCGGGTAGCTCCTACAATGAGCAGTTCTTC
CDR3aa: CSVESGSSYNEQFF

abundance: many
d_gene: TRBD1
j_gene: TRBJ2-1
v_gene: TRBV20-1
CDR3nt: TGCAGTGCTAGGGATCCGGGACAGACTTACAATGAGCAGTTCTTC
CDR3aa: CSARDPGQTYNEQFF

abundance: few
d_gene: .
j_gene: TRBJ1-3
v_gene: TRBV29-1
CDR3nt: TGCAGCGTTGAAGATCAGGGATCCGGAAACACCATATATTTT
CDR3aa: CSVEDQGSGNTIYF

abundance: many
d_gene: .
j_gene: TRBJ1-2
v_gene: TRBV12-3/TRBV12-4
CDR3nt: TGTGCCAGCAGTCCCGGACAGAGACAGAACTATGGCTACACCTTC
CDR3aa: CASSPGQRQNYGYTF

abundance: many
d_gene: .
j_gene: TRBJ2-7
v_gene: TRBV20-1
CDR3nt: TGCAGTGCTAGAGATGCCTCCCCCCTATCCTACGAGCAGTACTTC
CDR3aa: CSARDASPLSYEQYF

abundance: many
d_gene: TRBD1
j_gene: TRBJ1-3
v_gene: TRBV6-1
CDR3nt: TGTGCCAGCACCCGATCGCAGGGGGTGGACACCATATATTTT
CDR3aa: CASTRSQGVDTIYF

abundance: many
d_gene: TRBD1
j_gene: TRBJ1-6
v_gene: TRBV6-5
CDR3nt: TGTGCCAGCAGACTGAGAGGACAGGACAATTCACCCCTCCACTTT
CDR3aa: CASRLRGQDNSPLHF

abundance: many
d_gene: .
j_gene: TRBJ1-5
v_gene: TRBV20-1
CDR3nt: TGCAGTGCTAACCCTGGAACCGTCAATCAGCCCCAGCATTTT
CDR3aa: CSANPGTVNQPQHF

abundance: few
d_gene: .
j_gene: TRBJ2-3
v_gene: TRBV12-3/TRBV12-4
CDR3nt: TGTGCCAGCAGATCAGACTCCGGAGTAGATACGCAGTATTTT
CDR3aa: CASRSDSGVDTQYF

abundance: few
d_gene: .
j_gene: TRBJ2-1
v_gene: TRBV9
CDR3nt: TGTGCCAGCAGCCCGTCCGGGCACAATGAGCAGTTCTTC
CDR3aa: CASSPSGHNEQFF

abundance: .
d_gene: .
j_gene: TRBJ2-1
v_gene: TRBV29-1
CDR3nt: TGCAGCGTTCGGCCCCGGGGCAGCTCCTACAATGAGCAGTTCTTC
CDR3aa: CSVRPRGSSYNEQFF

abundance: few
d_gene: .
j_gene: TRBJ2-1
v_gene: TRBV20-1
CDR3nt: TGCAGTGCCACCCCCTCCCGCGGGGTGAGCTCCTACAATGAGCAGTTCTTC
CDR3aa: CSATPSRGVSSYNEQFF

abundance: few
d_gene: TRBD1
j_gene: TRBJ2-7
v_gene: TRBV7-2
CDR3nt: TGTGCCAGCAGCTTAATAGCGACAGGGGGCTACGAGCAGTACTTC
CDR3aa: CASSLIATGGYEQYF

abundance: .
d_gene: .
j_gene: TRBJ1-4
v_gene: TRBV12-3/TRBV12-4
CDR3nt: TGTGCCAGCAGTTTAGACCCGGCCCCGAATGAAAAACTGTTTTTT
CDR3aa: CASSLDPAPNEKLFF